This T cell receptor beta chain appears in the sequencing data of a study of blood T cell repertoires in COVID-19. Overall study: From T cells, B-cell-depleted T cells, or PBMCs came the material, which was cDNA or gDNA.

Sequencing was performed with immunoSEQ multiplex PCR; in TCRdb, only in-frame clones are kept and a portion is missing. The profile covers about 150,000 clones, with 84% appearing a single time and 13% to 15% taken by the ten largest. This CDR3 spans 15 amino acids. From germline, CDR1 is LNHDA and CDR2 SQIVND (reference sequence). The junction had 4 bases not matched to a gene; V was cut back by 3 bases and J by 0 bases. Sequenced: peripheral blood. The chain has TRBV19 and TRBJ1-1; 7 nucleotides match TRBD1. This sequence originates from a man aged 18 to 35 with active or convalescent COVID-19. CDR3 sequence (DNA): TGTGCCAGTAGTATCCGCACAGGGGTGAACACTGAAGCTTTCTTT. As protein: CASSIRTGVNTEAFF. The complete variable domain, with remaining parts taken from reference TRBV19 and TRBJ1-1, reads DGGITQSPKYLFRKEGQNVTLSCEQNLNHDAMYWYRQDPGQGLRLIYYSQIVNDFQKGDIAEGYSVSREKKESFPLTVTSAQKNPTAFYLCASSIRTGVNTEAFFGQGTRLTVV.